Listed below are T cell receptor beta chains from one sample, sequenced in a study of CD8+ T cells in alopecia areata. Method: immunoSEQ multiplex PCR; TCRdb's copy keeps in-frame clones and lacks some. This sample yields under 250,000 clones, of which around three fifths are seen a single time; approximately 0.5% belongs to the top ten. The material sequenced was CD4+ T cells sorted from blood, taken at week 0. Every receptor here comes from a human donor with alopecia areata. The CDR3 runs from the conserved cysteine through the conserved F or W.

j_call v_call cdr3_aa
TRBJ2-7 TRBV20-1 CSAQWRDAQYF
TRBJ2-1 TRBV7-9 CASSPDITYNEQFF
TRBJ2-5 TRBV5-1 CASSLVTGGGLETQYF
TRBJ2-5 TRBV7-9 CGAGQETQYF
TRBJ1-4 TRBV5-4 CASSQDRGREKLFF
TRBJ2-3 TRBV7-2 CASSLGVDTQYF
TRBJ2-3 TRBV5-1 CASARDRLNTDTQYF
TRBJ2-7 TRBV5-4 CASSPGQGMQQYF
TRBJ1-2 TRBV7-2 CASSLTPTENYGYTF
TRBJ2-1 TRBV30 CAWSALLRGGRAGNEQFF
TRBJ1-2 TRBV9 CASSVVGAGYTF
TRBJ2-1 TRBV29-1 CSVEKRADSGEQFF
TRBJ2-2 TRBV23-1 CASSTSENTGELFF
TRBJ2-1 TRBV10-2 CASSVLAGGSEQFF
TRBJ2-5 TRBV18 CASSPSGETQYF
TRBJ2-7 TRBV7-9 CASSNPQFGVYEQYF
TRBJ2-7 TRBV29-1 CSVGSYEQYF
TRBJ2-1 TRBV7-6 CASSSQAYNEQFF
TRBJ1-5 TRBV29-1 CSVEFLGDQPQHF
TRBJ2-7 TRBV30 CAWSDPRVSYEQYF
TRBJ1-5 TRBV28 CASSLWPNQPQHF
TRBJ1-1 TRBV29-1 CSVRLGGRTEAFF
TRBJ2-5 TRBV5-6 CASRPGTRQETQYF
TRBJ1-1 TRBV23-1 CASSLDRDEVEAFF
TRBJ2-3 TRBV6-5 CASSSSTDTQYF
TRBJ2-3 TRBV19 CASSPREPTDTQYF
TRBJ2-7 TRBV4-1 CASSHGRITSYEQYF
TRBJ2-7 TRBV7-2 CASSPRSGVYEQYF
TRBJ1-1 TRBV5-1 CASRRTGTGSGYSEAFF
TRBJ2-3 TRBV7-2 CASSLFLSF
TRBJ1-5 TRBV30 CAWSGGTPSGPQHF
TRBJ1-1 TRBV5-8 CASSAHRGATNTEAFF
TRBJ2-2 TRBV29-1 CSVGRWVDTGELFF
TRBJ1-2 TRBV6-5 CASSYSWEANYGYTF
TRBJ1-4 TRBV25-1 CASSKQEYNEKLFF
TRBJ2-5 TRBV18 CASSPPRWGGETQYF
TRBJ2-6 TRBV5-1 CASSLDALSGANVLTF
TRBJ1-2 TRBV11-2 CASSRWSYGYTF
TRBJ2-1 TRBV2 CASRGRLADYNEQFF
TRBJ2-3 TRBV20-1 CSAGLAGTQYF
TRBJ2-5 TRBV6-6 CASTDGLRTQYF
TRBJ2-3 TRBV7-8 CASSPTDFTDTQYF
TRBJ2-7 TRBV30 CAWRTLPGEQYF
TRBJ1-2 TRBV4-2 CASSQVIGQGSYTF
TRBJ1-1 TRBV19 CASSRDSENTEAFF
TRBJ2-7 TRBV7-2 CASTHKRGSGGEQYF
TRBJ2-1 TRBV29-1 CSAVGNEQFF
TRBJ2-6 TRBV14 CASSPKSGAGVTGANVLTF
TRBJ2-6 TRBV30 CAGWTGGVSGANVLTF